This T cell receptor (beta chain) is drawn from a study of blood T cell repertoires in COVID-19. In the study overall: PBMCs, B-cell-depleted T cells, or T cells provided the cDNA or gDNA that made up the material.

The CDR3 extends over 13 amino acids. Trimming stripped 10 bases from V and 7 bases from J, with 19 bases between. The germline V gene has CDR1 MNHEY and CDR2 SVGAGI. The assay was immunoSEQ multiplex PCR, and TCRdb's table has in-frame clones only and misses some. The repertoire holds 80,000 to 95,000 clones, 81% seen once, with approximately 23% in the top ten. The receptor comes from an elderly man with active or convalescent COVID-19. The sample taken for sequencing was peripheral blood. The V gene is TRBV6-5, the J gene TRBJ1-2; D is ambiguous. The CDR3 nucleotides are TGTGCCACCGCCCGGGTTATTTCTGGTGGCTACACCTTC. It yields the protein CATARVISGGYTF.